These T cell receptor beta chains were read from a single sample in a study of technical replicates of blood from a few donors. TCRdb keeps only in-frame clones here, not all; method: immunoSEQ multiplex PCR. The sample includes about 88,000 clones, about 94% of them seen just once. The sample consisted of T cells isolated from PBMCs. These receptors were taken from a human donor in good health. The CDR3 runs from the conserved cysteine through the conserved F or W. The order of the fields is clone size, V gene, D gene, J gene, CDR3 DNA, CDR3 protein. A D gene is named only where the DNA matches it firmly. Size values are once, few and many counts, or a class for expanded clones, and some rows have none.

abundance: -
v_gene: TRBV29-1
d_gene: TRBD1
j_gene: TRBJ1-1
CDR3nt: TGCAGCGTTGGGACAGGGAGGCCTGAAGCTTTCTTT
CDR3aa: CSVGTGRPEAFF

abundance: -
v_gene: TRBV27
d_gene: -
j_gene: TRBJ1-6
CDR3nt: TGTGCCAGCACCCTTAACGGCGGGGGTGCCCCTTCACCCCTCCACTTT
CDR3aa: CASTLNGGGAPSPLHF

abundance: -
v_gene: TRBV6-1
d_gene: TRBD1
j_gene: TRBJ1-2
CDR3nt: TGTGCCAGCAGTCCGACAGGGTTGGTTGGCTACACCTTC
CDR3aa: CASSPTGLVGYTF

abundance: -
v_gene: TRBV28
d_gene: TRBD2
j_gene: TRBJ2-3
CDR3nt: TGTGCCAGCAGTTCCCCAGAGGCACTAGCGGGGGGGATTCGGGATACGCAGTATTTT
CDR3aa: CASSSPEALAGGIRDTQYF

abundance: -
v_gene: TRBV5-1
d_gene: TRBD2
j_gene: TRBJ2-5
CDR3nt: TGCGCCAGCAGCTTGGCCTGGGAGGGCGAGACCCAGTACTTC
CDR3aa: CASSLAWEGETQYF

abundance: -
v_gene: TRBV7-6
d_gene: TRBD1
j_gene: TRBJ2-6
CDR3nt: TGTGCCAGCAGCTTAAGGACAGGACTCTCTGGGGCCAACGTCCTGACTTTC
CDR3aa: CASSLRTGLSGANVLTF

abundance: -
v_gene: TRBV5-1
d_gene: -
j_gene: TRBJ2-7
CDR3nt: TGCGCCAGCAGCTTTGGGGGGTTCCTAGACGAGCAGTACTTC
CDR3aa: CASSFGGFLDEQYF

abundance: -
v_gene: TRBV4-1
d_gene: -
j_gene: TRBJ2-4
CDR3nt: TGCGCCAGCAGCCAAGTGACTGACAGCCAAGTAAACATTCAGTACTTC
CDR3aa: CASSQVTDSQVNIQYF

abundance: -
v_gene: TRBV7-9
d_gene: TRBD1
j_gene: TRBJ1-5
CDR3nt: TGTGCCAGCAGCCCAGATCCAACAGGGGACAGGGACAATCAGCCCCAGCATTTT
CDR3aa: CASSPDPTGDRDNQPQHF

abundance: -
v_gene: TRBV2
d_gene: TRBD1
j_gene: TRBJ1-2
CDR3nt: TGTGCCAGCAGTGAATTGAGGGGGCCTGGCTACACCTTC
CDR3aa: CASSELRGPGYTF

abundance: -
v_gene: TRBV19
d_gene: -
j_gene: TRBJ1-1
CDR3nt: TGTGCCAGTAGCTTAAGCTTGAACACTGAAGCTTTCTTT
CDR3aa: CASSLSLNTEAFF

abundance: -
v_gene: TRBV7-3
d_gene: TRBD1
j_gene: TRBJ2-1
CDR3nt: TGTGCCAGCAGCGCCCCCGGGACAGGGGCCAACAATGAGCAGTTCTTC
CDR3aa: CASSAPGTGANNEQFF

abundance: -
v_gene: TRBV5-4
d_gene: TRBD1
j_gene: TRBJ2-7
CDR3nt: TGTGCCAGCAGCTTAGGACAGGGGGCTAGTGTCTACGAGCAGTACTTC
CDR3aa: CASSLGQGASVYEQYF

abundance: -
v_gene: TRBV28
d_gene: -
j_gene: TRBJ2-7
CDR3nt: TGTGCCAGCAGTTTTCCCCAATACACCTACGAGCAGTACTTC
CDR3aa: CASSFPQYTYEQYF

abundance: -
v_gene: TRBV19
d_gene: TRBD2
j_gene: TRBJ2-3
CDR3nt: TGTGCCAGTAGTAGCGGGAGCCGCGCAGATACGCAGTATTTT
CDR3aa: CASSSGSRADTQYF

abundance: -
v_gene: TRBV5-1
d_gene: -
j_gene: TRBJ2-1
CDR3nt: TGCGCCAGCAGCTTGGCCTTAAGGCTTGTGGGGACAGAGCAGTTCTTC
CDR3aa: CASSLALRLVGTEQFF

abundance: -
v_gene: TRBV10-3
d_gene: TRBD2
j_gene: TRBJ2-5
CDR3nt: TGTGCCATCAGTGACCTAGCGGGAGAAGAGACCCAGTACTTC
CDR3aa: CAISDLAGEETQYF

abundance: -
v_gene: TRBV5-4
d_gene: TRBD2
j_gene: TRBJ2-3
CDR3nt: TGTGCCAGCAGCTTGTCGATGGCTAGCGGGACGATTAATCTCCCGCAGTATTTT
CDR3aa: CASSLSMASGTINLPQYF

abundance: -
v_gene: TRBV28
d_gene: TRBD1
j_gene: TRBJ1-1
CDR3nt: TGTGCCAGCACCTCCGGACAGGGGGCTCCGAACACTGAAGCTTTCTTT
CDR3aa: CASTSGQGAPNTEAFF

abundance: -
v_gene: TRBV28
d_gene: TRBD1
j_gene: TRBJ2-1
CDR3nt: TGTGCCAGCAGGCCGGGACAGGTCGTCAATGAGCAGTTCTTC
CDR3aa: CASRPGQVVNEQFF

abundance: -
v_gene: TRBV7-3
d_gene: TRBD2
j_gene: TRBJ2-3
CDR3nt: TGTGCCAGCAGCTCCAGCGGGGGGGCAGATACGCAGTATTTT
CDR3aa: CASSSSGGADTQYF

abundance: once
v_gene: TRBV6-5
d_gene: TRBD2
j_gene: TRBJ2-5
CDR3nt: TGTGCCAGCAGTTACGGAGTAGCGGGAGTTAGGGAGACCCAGTACTTC
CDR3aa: CASSYGVAGVRETQYF

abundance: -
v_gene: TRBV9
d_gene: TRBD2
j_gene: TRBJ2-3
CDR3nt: TGTGCCAGCAGCCCCCGGACTAGCGGGAGGGCCATCACAGATACGCAGTATTTT
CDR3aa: CASSPRTSGRAITDTQYF

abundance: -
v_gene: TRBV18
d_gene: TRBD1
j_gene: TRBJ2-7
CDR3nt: TGTGCCAGCTCCCCCGGGACAGGAGGCCACGAGCAGTACTTC
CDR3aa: CASSPGTGGHEQYF

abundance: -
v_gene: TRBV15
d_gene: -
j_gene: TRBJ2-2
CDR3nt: TGTGCCACCAGCAGAGATGTAGCTAGTCGGACCGGGGAGCTGTTTTTT
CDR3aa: CATSRDVASRTGELFF

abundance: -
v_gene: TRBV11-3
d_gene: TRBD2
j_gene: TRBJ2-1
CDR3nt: TGTGCCAGCAGCTCTGGGACTAGTATTATCAATGAGCAGTTCTTC
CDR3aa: CASSSGTSIINEQFF

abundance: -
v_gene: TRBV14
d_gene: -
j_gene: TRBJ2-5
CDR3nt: TGTGCCAGCAGCCGCGGGATCCTGGGGGAGACCCAGTACTTC
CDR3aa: CASSRGILGETQYF

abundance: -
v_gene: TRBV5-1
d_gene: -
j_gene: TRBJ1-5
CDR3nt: TGCGCCAGCAGCTTGGGCGACATCTATAGCAATCAGCCCCAGCATTTT
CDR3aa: CASSLGDIYSNQPQHF

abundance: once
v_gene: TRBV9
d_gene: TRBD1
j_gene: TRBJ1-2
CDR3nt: TGTGCCAGCAGCGGAGACCCGGGACAGGCCTTACCGAGACTAAACTATGGCTACACCTTC
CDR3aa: CASSGDPGQALPRLNYGYTF

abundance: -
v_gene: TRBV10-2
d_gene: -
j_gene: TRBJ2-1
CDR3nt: TGCGCCAGCAGTGACGGGACTCGCCAATACAATGAGCAGTTCTTC
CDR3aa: CASSDGTRQYNEQFF

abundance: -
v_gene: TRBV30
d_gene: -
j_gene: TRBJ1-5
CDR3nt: TGTGCCTGGAGTACCCTTGACTCGAATCAGCCCCAGCATTTT
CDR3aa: CAWSTLDSNQPQHF

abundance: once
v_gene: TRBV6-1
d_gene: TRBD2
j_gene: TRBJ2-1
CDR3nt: TGTGCCAGCATTGCGGGAGAGCCCCCCTACAATGAGCAGTTCTTC
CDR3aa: CASIAGEPPYNEQFF

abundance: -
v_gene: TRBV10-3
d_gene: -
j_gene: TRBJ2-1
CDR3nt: TGTGCCATCAGTGTCAGGCAGGGTGGGTGGTCTGGTGAAAATGAGCAGTTCTTC
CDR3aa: CAISVRQGGWSGENEQFF